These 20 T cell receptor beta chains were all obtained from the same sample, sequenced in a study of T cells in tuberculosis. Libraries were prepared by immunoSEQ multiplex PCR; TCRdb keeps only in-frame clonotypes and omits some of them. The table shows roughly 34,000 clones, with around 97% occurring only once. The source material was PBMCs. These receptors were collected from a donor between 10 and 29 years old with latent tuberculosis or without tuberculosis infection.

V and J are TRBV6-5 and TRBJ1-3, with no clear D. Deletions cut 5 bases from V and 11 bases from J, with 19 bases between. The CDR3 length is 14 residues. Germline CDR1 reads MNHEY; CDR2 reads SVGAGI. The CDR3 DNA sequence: TGTGCCAGCAGTCGAACGGTGGCAGCGGCGGCCATATATTTT. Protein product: CASSRTVAAAAIYF.

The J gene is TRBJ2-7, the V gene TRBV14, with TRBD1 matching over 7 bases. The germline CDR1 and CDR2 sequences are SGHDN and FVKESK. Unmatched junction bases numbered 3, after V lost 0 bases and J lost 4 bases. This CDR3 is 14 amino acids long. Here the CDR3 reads CASSQEGDRYEQYF. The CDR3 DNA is TGTGCCAGCAGCCAAGAAGGGGACAGATACGAGCAGTACTTC.

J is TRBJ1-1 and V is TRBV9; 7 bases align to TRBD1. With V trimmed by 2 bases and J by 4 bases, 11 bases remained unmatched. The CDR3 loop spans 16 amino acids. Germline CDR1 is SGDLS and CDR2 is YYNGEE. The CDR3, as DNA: TGTGCCAGCAGCGTTGAGGGGTCACAGGGGTTCACTGAAGCTTTCTTT. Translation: CASSVEGSQGFTEAFF.

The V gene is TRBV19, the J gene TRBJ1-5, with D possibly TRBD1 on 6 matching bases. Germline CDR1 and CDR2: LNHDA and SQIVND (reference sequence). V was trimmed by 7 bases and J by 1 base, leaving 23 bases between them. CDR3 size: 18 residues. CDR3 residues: CASTTLHDTGSSNQPQHF. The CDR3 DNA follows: TGTGCCAGTACCACCCTACACGACACAGGGTCAAGCAATCAGCCCCAGCATTTT.

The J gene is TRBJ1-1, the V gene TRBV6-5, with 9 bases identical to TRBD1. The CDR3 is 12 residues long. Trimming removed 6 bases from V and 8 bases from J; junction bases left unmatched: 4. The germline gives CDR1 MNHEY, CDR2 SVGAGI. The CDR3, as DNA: TGTGCCAGCAGATTGGACAGGGGCGAAGCTTTCTTT. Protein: CASRLDRGEAFF.

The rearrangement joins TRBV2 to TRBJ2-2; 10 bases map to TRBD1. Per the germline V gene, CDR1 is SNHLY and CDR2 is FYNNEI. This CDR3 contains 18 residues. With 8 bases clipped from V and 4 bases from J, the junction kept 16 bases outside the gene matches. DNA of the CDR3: TGTGCCAGCGCTGCCAGACAGGGGGCCTTCCGGGGCACCGGGGAGCTGTTTTTT. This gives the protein CASAARQGAFRGTGELFF.

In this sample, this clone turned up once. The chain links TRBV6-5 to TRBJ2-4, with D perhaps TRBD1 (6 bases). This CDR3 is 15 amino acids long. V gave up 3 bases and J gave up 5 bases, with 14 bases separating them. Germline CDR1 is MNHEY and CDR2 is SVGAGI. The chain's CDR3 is CASSYSTGLQNIQYF. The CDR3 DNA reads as TGTGCCAGCAGTTATTCAACAGGGTTACAAAACATTCAGTACTTC.

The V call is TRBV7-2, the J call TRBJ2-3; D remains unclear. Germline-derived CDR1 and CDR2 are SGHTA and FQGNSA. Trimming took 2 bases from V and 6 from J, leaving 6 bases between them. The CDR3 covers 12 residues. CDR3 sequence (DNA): TGTGCCAGCAGCTTAAGTCGGGATACGCAGTATTTT. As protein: CASSLSRDTQYF.

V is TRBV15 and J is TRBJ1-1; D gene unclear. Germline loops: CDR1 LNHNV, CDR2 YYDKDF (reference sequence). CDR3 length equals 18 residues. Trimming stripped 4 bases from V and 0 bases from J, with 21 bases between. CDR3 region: CATSKTTGSGVMNTEAFF. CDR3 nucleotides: TGTGCCACCAGCAAAACAACCGGGTCGGGTGTAATGAACACTGAAGCTTTCTTT.

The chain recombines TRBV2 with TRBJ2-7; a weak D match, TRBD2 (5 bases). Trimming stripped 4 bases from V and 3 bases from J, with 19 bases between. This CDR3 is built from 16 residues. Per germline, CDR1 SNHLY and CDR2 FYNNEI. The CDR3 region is CASSGRRRRPLYEQYF. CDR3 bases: TGTGCCAGCAGTGGGAGAAGGAGGAGGCCCCTCTACGAGCAGTACTTC.

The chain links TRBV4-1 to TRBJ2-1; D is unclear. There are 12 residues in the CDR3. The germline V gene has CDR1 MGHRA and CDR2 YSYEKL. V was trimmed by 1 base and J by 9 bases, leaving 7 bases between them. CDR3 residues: CASSQVYGEQFF. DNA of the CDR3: TGCGCCAGCAGCCAAGTGTACGGTGAGCAGTTCTTC.

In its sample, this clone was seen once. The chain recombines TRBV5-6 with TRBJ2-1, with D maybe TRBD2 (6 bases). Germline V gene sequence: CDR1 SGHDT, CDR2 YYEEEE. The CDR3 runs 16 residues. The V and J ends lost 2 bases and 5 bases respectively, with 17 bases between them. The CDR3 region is CASSLLPGLLDNEQFF. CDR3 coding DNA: TGTGCCAGCAGCTTACTTCCGGGACTCCTTGACAATGAGCAGTTCTTC.

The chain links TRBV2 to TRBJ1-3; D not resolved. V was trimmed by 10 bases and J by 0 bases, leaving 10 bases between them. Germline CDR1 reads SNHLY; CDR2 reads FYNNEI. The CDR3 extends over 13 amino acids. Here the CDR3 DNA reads TGTGCCACCGCGGCGAGCTCTGGAAACACCATATATTTT. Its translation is CATAASSGNTIYF.

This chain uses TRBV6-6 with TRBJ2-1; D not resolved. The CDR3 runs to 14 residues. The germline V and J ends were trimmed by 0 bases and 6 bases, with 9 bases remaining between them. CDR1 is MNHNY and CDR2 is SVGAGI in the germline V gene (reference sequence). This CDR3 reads CASSYSTGGNEQFF. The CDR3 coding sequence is TGTGCCAGCAGTTACTCGACTGGCGGCAATGAGCAGTTCTTC.

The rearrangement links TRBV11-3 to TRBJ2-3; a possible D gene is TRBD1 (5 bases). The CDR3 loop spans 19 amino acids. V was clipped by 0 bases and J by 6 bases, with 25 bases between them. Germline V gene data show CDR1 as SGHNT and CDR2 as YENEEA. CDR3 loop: CASSLDPAGLILGVDTQYF. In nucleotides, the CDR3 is TGTGCCAGCAGCTTAGATCCCGCAGGGTTAATATTAGGCGTGGATACGCAGTATTTT.

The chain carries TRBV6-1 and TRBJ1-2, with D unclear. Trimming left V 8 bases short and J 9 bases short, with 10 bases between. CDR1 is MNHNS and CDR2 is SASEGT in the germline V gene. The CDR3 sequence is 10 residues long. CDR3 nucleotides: TGTGCCAGCTTGAGACTTCGCTACACCTTC. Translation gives CASLRLRYTF.

The CDR3 sequence: CASSIRTGGDYEQFF. The CDR3 DNA reads TGTGCCAGCTCAATCCGGACAGGGGGCGACTATGAGCAGTTCTTC. The chain links TRBV18 to TRBJ2-1; TRBD1 aligns across 11 bases. Trimming at V came to 5 bases and at J to 8 bases, leaving 8 bases not matched to a gene. This CDR3 has 15 amino acids. Germline V gene data show CDR1 as KGHSH and CDR2 as LQKENI.

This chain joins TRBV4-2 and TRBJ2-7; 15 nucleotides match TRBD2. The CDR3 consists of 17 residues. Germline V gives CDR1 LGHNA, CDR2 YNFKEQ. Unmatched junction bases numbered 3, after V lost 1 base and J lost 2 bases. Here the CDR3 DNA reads TGTGCCAGCAGCCAAGTCGGACTAGCGGGAGGGCCCTACGAGCAGTACTTC. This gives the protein CASSQVGLAGGPYEQYF.

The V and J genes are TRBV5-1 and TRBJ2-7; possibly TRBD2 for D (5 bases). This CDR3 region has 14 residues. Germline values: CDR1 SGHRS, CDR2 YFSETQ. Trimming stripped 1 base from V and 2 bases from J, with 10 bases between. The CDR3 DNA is TGCGCCAGCAGCTTGATTCCGGGGACCTACGAGCAGTACTTC. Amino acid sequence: CASSLIPGTYEQYF.

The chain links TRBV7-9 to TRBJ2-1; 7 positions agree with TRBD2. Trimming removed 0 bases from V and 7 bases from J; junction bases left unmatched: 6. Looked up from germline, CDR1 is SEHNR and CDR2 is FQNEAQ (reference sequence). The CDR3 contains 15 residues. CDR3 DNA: TGTGCCAGCAGCTTAGCGGGAGGGACCGTGAATGAGCAGTTCTTC. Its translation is CASSLAGGTVNEQFF.